Below are 20 T cell receptor beta chains sequenced from a single sample in a study of vaccination and CD4 T cells after COVID-19 (dated 2022 in TCRdb). What this sample's treatment or condition label stands for: approximately 11-day PBMC culture with coronavirus spike peptide pools or control peptides (ViraFEST assay). No antigen is known for these receptors. Libraries came from PCR. Sequencing was carried out with an Illumina iSeq 100. DNA from cultured CD4+ T cells was subjected to TCR sequencing with the Oncomine TCR Beta short-read assay at the Johns Hopkins FTIC core. The public reads were reprocessed in TCRdb via fastp at Q25 and MiXCR, keeping in-frame beta chains. Every distinct CDR3 protein forms one entry, paired with its most common genes and DNA. The sample table contains several thousand distinct CDR3 sequences; only one count was recorded for approximately 64% of them. The ten largest clones capture under 15% of the sample.

This material consisted of cultured CD4+ T cells from blood, taken after SARS-CoV-2 vaccination. The receptors derive from a human donor with COVID-19.

The chain joins TRBV25-1 to TRBJ1-6; 9 bases fit TRBD1. Trimming took 4 bases from V and 7 from J; bases not matched to a gene: 5. Looked up from germline, CDR1 is MGHDK and CDR2 is SYGVNS. This CDR3 contains 15 residues. The CDR3 reads CASSGPTGGNSPLHF. Here the CDR3 DNA reads TGTGCCAGCAGTGGCCCGACAGGGGGGAATTCACCCCTCCACTTT. Filled out from reference TRBV25-1 and TRBJ1-6, the complete variable domain reads EADIYQTPRYLVIGTGKKITLECSQTMGHDKMYWYQQDPGMELHLIHYSYGVNSTEKGDLSSESTVSRIRTEHFPLTLESARPSHTSQYLCASSGPTGGNSPLHFGNGTRLTVT.

The chain joins TRBV28 to TRBJ1-1; D is perhaps TRBD1 (5 bases). This CDR3 region has 13 residues. In germline, CDR1 is MDHEN, CDR2 SYDVKM. V lost 5 bases, J lost 10 bases, and 17 bases lay in between. The CDR3 reads CASSGSLGGVAFF. The CDR3 DNA reads as TGTGCCAGCAGTGGGTCCCTGGGGGGGGTAGCTTTCTTT.

The V call is TRBV6-1, the J call TRBJ1-2; TRBD1 is a possible D gene (5 bases). The CDR3 has 12 amino acids. Trimming cost V 11 bases and J 4 bases, with 14 bases left between them. Germline CDR1 MNHNS, CDR2 SASEGT. CDR3 sequence (DNA): TGTGCCGGGGGGGGGGAGGTCTATGGCTACACCTTC. Amino acids: CAGGGEVYGYTF.

This clonotype was counted only a few times. The V and J genes are TRBV4-3 and TRBJ2-1; D possibly matches TRBD1 or TRBD2 (6 bases each). Trimming pared 3 bases from V and 8 bases from J, leaving 20 bases between. The CDR3 runs 16 residues. Per the germline V gene, CDR1 is LGHNA and CDR2 is YSLEER. The CDR3 protein is CASSQDFTGGVDEQFF. In DNA, the CDR3 is TGCGCCAGCAGCCAGGATTTCACCGGGGGCGTGGATGAGCAGTTCTTC.

The rearrangement links TRBV6-5 to TRBJ2-2; 10 bases map to TRBD1. The germline gives CDR1 MNHEY, CDR2 SVGAGI. Trimming cost V 4 bases and J 3 bases; bases outside gene matches: 5. The CDR3 has 16 residues. The CDR3 nucleotides read TGTGCCAGCAGTTCCGGGGACAGGGGATACACCGGGGAGCTGTTTTTT. Protein sequence: CASSSGDRGYTGELFF.

The V and J genes are TRBV20-1 and TRBJ1-2, with TRBD1 identical over 9 bases. V trimming: 0 bases; J trimming: 1 base; junction bases outside the gene matches: 12. In germline, CDR1 is DFQATT, CDR2 SNEGSKA (reference sequence). The CDR3 spans 18 residues. The CDR3 DNA is TGCAGTGCTAGAGAGAGGGACAGGGCACGATCGGGTAACTATGGCTACACCTTC. Translating it yields CSARERDRARSGNYGYTF.

The CDR3 protein is CASSRDRVLSGANVLTF. The CDR3 DNA reads TGTGCCAGCAGCAGGGACAGGGTTCTCTCTGGGGCCAACGTCCTGACTTTC. The chain uses TRBV6-2 or TRBV6-3 and TRBJ2-6; TRBD1 matches 9 bases. This CDR3 comprises 17 residues. V dropped 6 bases and J dropped 0; count of bases not matched to a gene: 6. Germline CDR1 MNHEY, CDR2 SVGEGT.

This clonotype was detected a few times. The CDR3 protein is CASGERAHNEQFF. CDR3 nucleotides: TGTGCCAGCGGTGAGAGGGCCCACAATGAGCAGTTCTTC. The rearrangement joins TRBV7-9 to TRBJ2-1; perhaps TRBD2 as D (5 bases). The CDR3 is 13 amino acids. Trimming took off 8 bases at V and 5 bases at J, with 13 bases between the two ends. In germline, CDR1 is SEHNR, CDR2 FQNEAQ (reference sequence).

The chain employs TRBV5-1 and TRBJ2-3, with D unclear. Germline V gene sequence: CDR1 SGHRS, CDR2 YFSETQ. The CDR3 covers 13 residues. Trimming shortened V by 4 bases and J by 6 bases, and 12 bases separated the two germline ends. As DNA, the CDR3 is TGCGCCAGCAGCGGGCACGTGGGTGATACGCAGTATTTT. Amino acid sequence: CASSGHVGDTQYF.

The chain joins TRBV7-2 to TRBJ2-7; TRBD1 might be the D (5 bases). V shed 5 bases and J shed 3 bases, with 8 bases lying between them. There are 12 residues in the CDR3. Looked up from germline, CDR1 is SGHTA and CDR2 is FQGNSA. The CDR3 protein is CASSKDIYEQYF. CDR3 nucleotide sequence: TGTGCCAGCAGCAAGGACATCTACGAGCAGTACTTC.

This rearrangement joins TRBV7-8 to TRBJ1-3; D is unclear. The CDR3 spans 14 residues. Germline CDR1 is SGHVS and CDR2 is FQNEAQ. Trimming cost V 1 base and J 0 bases, with 4 bases left between them. The CDR3 DNA follows: TGTGCCAGCAGCTTAGGGAGCTCTGGAAACACCATATATTTT. Translating it yields CASSLGSSGNTIYF.

The chain combines TRBV6-5 with TRBJ2-7, with TRBD1 identical over 8 bases. Trimming removed 4 bases from V and 3 bases from J; junction bases left unmatched: 5. This CDR3 comprises 14 residues. CDR1 MNHEY and CDR2 SVGAGI come from the germline V gene. CDR3 loop: CASSSTGGNYEQYF. DNA for the CDR3: TGTGCCAGCAGTTCAACAGGGGGGAACTACGAGCAGTACTTC.

J is TRBJ2-2 and V is TRBV7-2, with 8 nucleotides matching TRBD2. V trimming: 3 bases; J trimming: 7 bases; junction bases outside the gene matches: 7. Germline CDR1 SGHTA, CDR2 FQGNSA. The CDR3 extends over 15 amino acids. The CDR3 region is CASSFDGGAVGELFF. In DNA, the CDR3 is TGTGCCAGCAGCTTTGACGGGGGGGCCGTCGGGGAGCTGTTTTTT.

This clonotype rates as medium-sized. The genes are TRBV6-5 and TRBJ2-1; D remains ambiguous. Germline CDR1 is MNHEY and CDR2 is SVGAGI. The CDR3 contains 16 residues. Trimming took 2 bases from V and 6 from J, leaving 17 bases between them. In nucleotides, the CDR3 is TGTGCCAGCAGTTACCCACTTGGTCCTGAAGGCAATGAGCAGTTCTTC. It specifies CASSYPLGPEGNEQFF.

The chain combines TRBV6-1 with TRBJ1-1; tentatively, D is TRBD1 (6 bases). CDR1 is MNHNS, CDR2 SASEGT, per germline. CDR3 length: 17 residues. Trimming removed 0 bases at V and 4 bases at J, with 18 bases between. This CDR3 reads CASSEAQGRILATEAFF. CDR3 bases: TGTGCCAGCAGTGAAGCCCAGGGGCGCATCCTGGCCACTGAAGCTTTCTTT.

The V gene is TRBV7-2, the J gene TRBJ1-5; TRBD1 is a possible D gene (6 bases). The V and J ends lost 2 bases and 7 bases respectively, with 15 bases between them. Germline V gene data show CDR1 as SGHTA and CDR2 as FQGNSA. This CDR3 has 15 residues. CDR3: CASSLKRGVEQPQHF. In DNA form, the CDR3 reads TGTGCCAGCAGCTTAAAAAGGGGGGTAGAGCAGCCCCAGCATTTT.

This chain connects TRBV10-3 to TRBJ1-5, with TRBD1 as a possible D gene (6 bases). The CDR3 length is 17 residues. Germline lookup yields CDR1 ENHRY and CDR2 SYGVKD. The V end lost 0 bases, the J end lost 0 bases, and 12 bases lay between the germline ends. CDR3: CAISESRGIISNQPQHF. CDR3 DNA sequence: TGTGCCATCAGTGAGTCTAGGGGGATTATTAGCAATCAGCCCCAGCATTTT.

The chain is built from TRBV5-1 and TRBJ2-5; D perhaps matches TRBD1 (7 bases). The CDR3 runs to 14 residues. CDR1 SGHRS and CDR2 YFSETQ come from the germline V gene. Trimming removed 3 bases at V and 5 bases at J, with 14 bases between. Here the CDR3 DNA reads TGCGCCAGCAGCTCAGGGGGGCACTCGGAGACCCAGTACTTC. Encoded protein: CASSSGGHSETQYF.

The genes are TRBV5-1 and TRBJ1-5; the D gene is possibly TRBD1 (5 bases). The V gene's germline CDR1 is SGHRS and CDR2 YFSETQ. The CDR3 runs to 14 residues. Trimming stripped 4 bases from V and 6 bases from J, with 14 bases between. In nucleotides, the CDR3 is TGCGCCAGCAGCCTCTCAGGGTCGGGTCAGCCCCAGCATTTT. Amino acid sequence: CASSLSGSGQPQHF.

The chain carries TRBV2 and TRBJ1-1; D is undetermined. CDR3 length equals 11 residues. The germline gives CDR1 SNHLY, CDR2 FYNNEI. CDR3 sequence (DNA): TGTACGAGTACAGCCAACACTGAAGCTTTCTTT. This sequence encodes CTSTANTEAFF.